The present TCR beta chain was sequenced within a study of low-dose radiotherapy and immunotherapy resistance in tumors. At the level of the study: Study patients were administered oral aspirin at 300 mg daily for four cycles from cycle 1 day 1.

TRAV- and TRBV-specific primers, spanning alpha and beta chains, primed first-strand cDNA. With a constant-region primer and a V-primer adapter, TCRs were subjected to 20 PCR cycles of amplification. One entry per CDR3 protein, called by TCRdb with MiXCR from the reads. The data show around 80,000 distinct CDR3 sequences, 18% seen once. This clonotype was counted at least ten times. Time point of the sample: before trial treatment. Eligibility was restricted to patients presenting with advanced solid tumors that lacked tumor-infiltrating lymphocytes. The source was PBMCs, collected before treatment. The sequence was obtained from a male donor with prostate cancer.

As DNA, the CDR3 is TGTGCCAGCAGCTTAGGAGGGGACCGCACTGAAGCTTTCTTT. Residues: CASSLGGDRTEAFF. This chain uses TRBV7-8 with TRBJ1-1, with D possibly being TRBD1 (5 bases). V was trimmed by 1 base and J by 4 bases, leaving 10 bases between them. In germline, CDR1 is SGHVS, CDR2 FQNEAQ. The length of the CDR3 is 14 residues.